These 30 T cell receptor beta chains originate from one sample sequenced in a study of CD8 T cells in ankylosing spondylitis. Study outcomes and limitations: What appeared characteristic of ankylosing spondylitis blood was a TCR beta motif of fewer than ten highly homologous variants.

TCRdb recomputed calls from the 5' RACE reads with MiXCR, one row per CDR3 protein. The sample lists a few hundred thousand distinct CDR3 sequences, approximately 20% occurring once. These receptors are not linked to any known antigen. The specimen sequenced was blood, either unsorted or a sorted T cell fraction (not recorded which). The receptors were sampled from a male donor with ankylosing spondylitis.

The table lists this clonotype with a few counts. This chain joins TRBV18 and TRBJ2-3; D is unclear. Trimming took off 1 base at V and 0 bases at J, with 8 bases between the two ends. In germline, CDR1 is KGHSH, CDR2 LQKENI. CDR3 length equals 15 residues. The CDR3 loop is CASSPRGYSTDTQYF. The CDR3 DNA follows: TGTGCCAGCTCACCACGTGGCTACAGCACAGATACGCAGTATTTT.

The gene calls are TRBV7-2 and TRBJ2-1; 9 bases fit TRBD2. Germline V gene data show CDR1 as SGHTA and CDR2 as FQGNSA. Trimming at V came to 1 base and at J to 6 bases, leaving 7 bases not matched to a gene. This CDR3 has 16 amino acids. CDR3 in DNA: TGTGCCAGCAGCTTAGACGGCGGGAGGGCAGGCAATGAGCAGTTCTTC. This codes for CASSLDGGRAGNEQFF.

This clonotype was recorded at least ten times. The V gene is TRBV12-3 or TRBV12-4, the J gene TRBJ1-1; D is uncertain. There are 14 residues in the CDR3. The V end lost 3 bases, the J end lost 0 bases, and 8 bases lay between the germline ends. The CDR3 sequence: CASSFRTLNTEAFF. The CDR3 coding sequence is TGTGCCAGCAGTTTCCGGACGCTGAACACTGAAGCTTTCTTT.

This clonotype was found once. The V call is TRBV7-9, the J call TRBJ2-7; 8 bases match TRBD1. Losses at the gene ends were 7 bases for V and 1 base for J; bases not matched to a gene: 12. Germline-derived CDR1 and CDR2 are SEHNR and FQNEAQ (reference sequence). The CDR3 spans 16 residues. Here the CDR3 DNA reads TGTGCCAGCACCCCCCTGGGACAGGCTTCGTCCTACGAGCAGTACTTC. This translates into CASTPLGQASSYEQYF.

This chain joins TRBV30 and TRBJ2-1; D not certain. The ends were cut back, 2 bases at V and 8 bases at J, with 7 bases in the middle. CDR1 and CDR2 (germline): GTSNPN, SVGIG (reference sequence). CDR3 length: 11 amino acids. Written as DNA, the CDR3 is TGTGCCTGGAGTTCACTGGATGAGCAGTTCTTC. Translation: CAWSSLDEQFF.

This clonotype has ten or more counts. V gene TRBV7-8 combines with J gene TRBJ1-5; D gene unclear. This CDR3 has 16 residues. Germline lookup yields CDR1 SGHVS and CDR2 FQNEAQ. Trimming took 1 base from V and 4 from J, leaving 14 bases between them. The CDR3 nucleotides are TGTGCCAGCAGCTTAGGGTCGTATGGGCAAAATCAGCCCCAGCATTTT. Its protein is CASSLGSYGQNQPQHF. Looking up the rest from reference TRBV7-8 and TRBJ1-5 gives the full variable domain: GAGVSQSPRYKVAKRGQDVALRCDPISGHVSLFWYQQALGQGPEFLTYFQNEAQLDKSGLPSDRFFAERPEGSVSTLKIQRTQQEDSAVYLCASSLGSYGQNQPQHFGDGTRLSIL.

The rearrangement joins TRBV6-6 to TRBJ2-7; 8 bases are a match to TRBD1. V was pared by 0 bases and J by 8 bases, with 3 bases of the junction left unmatched. CDR1 MNHNY and CDR2 SVGAGI come from the germline V gene (reference sequence). The CDR3 length is 13 residues. The CDR3 protein is CASSYSDRAQQYF. In DNA, the CDR3 is TGTGCCAGCAGTTACTCGGACAGGGCCCAGCAGTACTTC.

This chain links TRBV5-1 with TRBJ2-6; 11 nucleotides align to TRBD2. CDR1 and CDR2 from the germline V gene are SGHRS and YFSETQ. CDR3 size: 17 residues. Trimming at V came to 1 base and at J to 0 bases, leaving 0 bases not matched to a gene. CDR3 loop: CASSLTSGSSGANVLTF. The CDR3 DNA sequence: TGCGCCAGCAGCTTGACTAGCGGGAGCTCTGGGGCCAACGTCCTGACTTTC.

In the case of this clonotype: A junction boundary mismatches the germline segment, possibly from a read error. The J gene is TRBJ1-2, the V gene TRBV7-3; tentatively, D is TRBD1 (5 bases). The CDR3 length is 13 residues. Germline V gene lookup returns CDR1 SGHTA and CDR2 FQGTGA. The CDR3, as DNA: TGTGCCAGCAGGCTATTAGGGGATTCTGCCCTCTCCTTC. Translating gives CASRLLGDSALSF.

The CDR3 nucleotides are TGCGCCAGCAGCTTGGAAGGGGACTGGCGGGGTGAGCAGTTCTTC. It encodes CASSLEGDWRGEQFF. The chain is built from TRBV5-1 and TRBJ2-1, with TRBD2 as a possible D gene (6 bases). This CDR3 comprises 15 residues. Deletions cut 0 bases from V and 9 bases from J, with 16 bases between. CDR1 and CDR2 from the germline V gene are SGHRS and YFSETQ.

The V and J genes are TRBV20-1 and TRBJ1-5, with D possibly matching TRBD1 (5 bases). V dropped 0 bases and J dropped 6 bases, with 12 bases sitting between them. The V gene's germline CDR1 is DFQATT and CDR2 SNEGSKA (reference sequence). The CDR3 contains 14 residues. CDR3 protein: CSARDWPGSQPQHF. The CDR3 nucleotides read TGCAGTGCTAGAGATTGGCCAGGGTCTCAGCCCCAGCATTTT.

V usage is TRBV6-2 or TRBV6-3 and J usage is TRBJ2-1; D call uncertain. V shed 5 bases and J shed 11 bases, with 10 bases lying between them. The CDR3 is made up of 11 amino acids. Germline CDR1 reads MNHEY; CDR2 reads SVGEGT. CDR3 bases: TGTGCCAGCAGTCTTGTCGGGCAGCAGTTCTTC. It translates to CASSLVGQQFF.

The chain combines TRBV7-2 with TRBJ1-1; D possibly corresponds to TRBD1 (6 bases). CDR3 length equals 12 residues. The germline V and J ends were trimmed by 1 base and 7 bases, with 7 bases remaining between them. The V gene's germline CDR1 is SGHTA and CDR2 FQGNSA. CDR3 sequence reads: CASSLGTVEAFF. The DNA for the CDR3 is TGTGCCAGCAGCTTAGGGACAGTTGAAGCTTTCTTT.

The CDR3 DNA reads as TGTGCCAGCAGTTTACAACTAGCGGGAGGGGGTTACAATGAGCAGTTCTTC. This translates into CASSLQLAGGGYNEQFF. The chain carries TRBV27 and TRBJ2-1, with 13 positions matching TRBD2. Germline CDR1 MNHEY, CDR2 SMNVEV (reference sequence). The CDR3 sequence is 17 residues long. V shed 2 bases and J 4 bases; nucleotides not matched to a gene: 5.

The chain is built from TRBV20-1 and TRBJ2-5; the D is unclear. V was trimmed by 1 base and J by 3 bases, leaving 9 bases between them. The CDR3 sequence is 13 residues long. Germline lookup yields CDR1 DFQATT and CDR2 SNEGSKA (reference sequence). The CDR3 sequence is CSARVVAKETQYF. In DNA, the CDR3 is TGCAGTGCTAGAGTGGTGGCTAAAGAGACCCAGTACTTC.

The V and J genes are TRBV20-1 and TRBJ2-5; 9 bases agree with TRBD2. Unmatched junction bases numbered 3, after V lost 2 bases and J lost 2 bases. CDR3 size: 14 residues. Germline V gene data show CDR1 as DFQATT and CDR2 as SNEGSKA (reference sequence). CDR3 nucleotide sequence: TGCAGTGCTAGACTAGCGGGGTCACAAGAGACCCAGTACTTC. Its protein is CSARLAGSQETQYF.

The chain combines TRBV28 with TRBJ2-1, with D maybe TRBD1 (6 bases). The CDR3 is made up of 17 amino acids. Germline V CDR1 and CDR2: MDHEN, SYDVKM. V dropped 2 bases and J dropped 0 bases, with 14 bases sitting between them. CDR3 nucleotide sequence: TGTGCCAGCAGTTTAAAGGGGACACCTAGCTCCTACAATGAGCAGTTCTTC. This translates into CASSLKGTPSSYNEQFF. Supplemented by reference TRBV28 and TRBJ2-1, the full variable domain reads DVKVTQSSRYLVKRTGEKVFLECVQDMDHENMFWYRQDPGLGLRLIYFSYDVKMKEKGDIPEGYSVSREKKERFSLILESASTNQTSMYLCASSLKGTPSSYNEQFFGPGTRLTVL.

The rearrangement joins TRBV29-1 to TRBJ2-7, with 12 bases lining up with TRBD2. This CDR3 is built from 15 residues. The junction had 11 bases not matched to a gene; V was cut back by 5 bases and J by 6 bases. Per the germline V gene, CDR1 is SQVTM and CDR2 is ANQGSEA. The CDR3 sequence: CSVRRTSGEGIEQYF. The CDR3 DNA follows: TGCAGCGTTCGAAGGACTAGCGGGGAGGGGATCGAGCAGTACTTC.

Only a few counts were recorded for this clonotype. This rearrangement joins TRBV3-1 to TRBJ2-7; D may match TRBD1 or TRBD2 (5 bases each). Trimming removed 6 bases at V and 2 bases at J, with 14 bases between. Germline values: CDR1 LGHDT, CDR2 YNNKEL (reference sequence). This CDR3 comprises 14 residues. The CDR3 here is CASSRGARAYEQYF. The CDR3 DNA is TGTGCCAGCAGTCGAGGGGCTCGCGCCTACGAGCAGTACTTC.

J is TRBJ2-3 and V is TRBV7-2; the D gene is possibly TRBD1 (8 bases). The ends were cut back, 3 bases at V and 5 bases at J, with 12 bases in the middle. CDR1 and CDR2 from the germline V gene are SGHTA and FQGNSA. The CDR3 sequence is 14 residues long. CDR3 sequence reads: CASSLTGEGDTQYF. CDR3 in DNA: TGTGCCAGCAGCTTGACAGGGGAGGGAGATACGCAGTATTTT.

This rearrangement joins TRBV20-1 to TRBJ1-5; D remains unclear. From germline, CDR1 is DFQATT and CDR2 SNEGSKA (reference sequence). The CDR3 has 14 amino acids. V lost 2 bases and J lost 7, with 15 bases in between. Here the CDR3 reads CSARKDGLGQPQHF. As DNA, the CDR3 is TGCAGTGCTAGAAAGGACGGTCTGGGGCAGCCCCAGCATTTT.

This clonotype occurred a few times. The rearrangement uses TRBV27 and TRBJ2-7; TRBD1 aligns across 8 bases. CDR1 is MNHEY and CDR2 is SMNVEV in the germline V gene (reference sequence). J gave up 6 bases and V 2 bases, and 6 bases lay outside the gene matches. The CDR3 sequence is 14 residues long. This CDR3 reads CASSLGAGGTEQYF. DNA for the CDR3: TGTGCCAGCAGTTTAGGGGCAGGGGGCACCGAGCAGTACTTC.

The genes are TRBV10-3 and TRBJ2-2; 10 nucleotides line up with TRBD2. There are 16 residues in the CDR3. Looked up from germline, CDR1 is ENHRY and CDR2 is SYGVKD. The V segment lost 6 bases and the J segment 2 bases; nucleotides outside the gene matches: 6. CDR3 in DNA: TGTGCCATCAGCCCCCAACTAGCGGGAAACACCGGGGAGCTGTTTTTT. The encoded protein is CAISPQLAGNTGELFF.

A few counts support this clonotype. The V gene is TRBV7-2, the J gene TRBJ2-1, with 11 bases matching TRBD1. The CDR3 contains 16 residues. Germline V lookup: CDR1 SGHTA, CDR2 FQGNSA. Losses at the gene ends were 4 bases for V and 5 bases for J; bases not matched to a gene: 7. CDR3 protein: CASSSGQGAGDNEQFF. The CDR3 DNA follows: TGTGCCAGCAGCTCTGGACAGGGGGCCGGCGACAATGAGCAGTTCTTC.

This clonotype has ten or more counts. This chain joins TRBV28 and TRBJ1-1; the D is unclear. This CDR3 contains 16 residues. Germline V gene lookup returns CDR1 MDHEN and CDR2 SYDVKM. The V end was cut by 5 bases, the J end by 4 bases, with 20 bases between. The CDR3 region has the DNA TGTGCCAGCAGTCGACCCGGACTTTTGGTGAGCACTGAAGCTTTCTTT. Encoded protein: CASSRPGLLVSTEAFF.

This clonotype showed up just a few times. In nucleotides, the CDR3 is TGTGCCAGCAGTTTATCTTCCAGACCCTCTTACTCCAATGAGCAGTTCTTC. It yields the protein CASSLSSRPSYSNEQFF. The chain combines TRBV27 with TRBJ2-1; D is ambiguous. CDR3 length: 17 residues. Germline CDR1 MNHEY, CDR2 SMNVEV (reference sequence). V was shortened by 0 bases and J by 6 bases, with 18 bases between the two germline ends.

This clonotype was seen a few times. This rearrangement joins TRBV10-3 to TRBJ2-5; D is uncertain. The CDR3 loop spans 13 amino acids. The V gene lost 4 bases and the J gene lost 4 bases, with 10 bases spanning the gap. From germline, CDR1 is ENHRY and CDR2 SYGVKD. The CDR3 loop reads CAISGPLLETQYF. The CDR3 DNA is TGTGCCATCAGTGGGCCATTGCTAGAGACCCAGTACTTC.

This rearrangement joins TRBV5-1 to TRBJ1-1, with a weak D call TRBD1 (6 bases). The ends were cut back, 4 bases at V and 1 base at J, with 14 bases in the middle. CDR1 and CDR2 from the germline V gene are SGHRS and YFSETQ. The CDR3 is 15 residues long. The CDR3 here is CASSPEDRSNTEAFF. Written as DNA, the CDR3 is TGCGCCAGCAGCCCGGAGGACAGATCGAACACTGAAGCTTTCTTT.

The V and J genes are TRBV27 and TRBJ2-7; 11 positions agree with TRBD2. In germline, CDR1 is MNHEY, CDR2 SMNVEV (reference sequence). This CDR3 spans 14 amino acids. The V and J ends lost 5 bases and 2 bases, in that order; junction bases with no gene match: 2. The DNA for the CDR3 is TGTGCCAGCAGTCATAGCGGGAGGGCCTACGAGCAGTACTTC. It is translated as CASSHSGRAYEQYF.

J is TRBJ2-1 and V is TRBV24-1; 7 nucleotides line up with TRBD2. V was pared by 3 bases and J by 6 bases, with 7 bases of the junction left unmatched. CDR3 length: 15 amino acids. The germline V gene encodes CDR1 KGHDR and CDR2 SFDVKD. The CDR3, as DNA: TGTGCCACCAGTGATCCCCGGGGGGAGGGCAATGAGCAGTTCTTC. Its protein product is CATSDPRGEGNEQFF.